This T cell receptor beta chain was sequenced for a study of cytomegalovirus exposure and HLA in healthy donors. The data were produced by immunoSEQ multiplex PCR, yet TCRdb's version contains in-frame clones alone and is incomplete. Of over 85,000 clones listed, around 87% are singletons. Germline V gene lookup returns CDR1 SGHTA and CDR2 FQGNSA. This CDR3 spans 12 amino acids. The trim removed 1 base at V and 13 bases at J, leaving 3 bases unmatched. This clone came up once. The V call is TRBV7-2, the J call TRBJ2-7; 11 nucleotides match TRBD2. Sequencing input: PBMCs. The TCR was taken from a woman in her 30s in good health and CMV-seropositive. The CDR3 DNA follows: TGTGCCAGCAGCTTAGGCACTAGCGGGAGTTACTTC. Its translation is CASSLGTSGSYF.